The sequence of this TCR beta chain was determined in a study of cytomegalovirus exposure and HLA in healthy donors. General study points: Reported performance of the classifier showed diagnosis of cytomegalovirus status with high specificity and sensitivity. Researchers catalogued about 150 TCR beta chains as cytomegalovirus-associated.

Method: immunoSEQ multiplex PCR; TCRdb's copy keeps in-frame clones and lacks some. Of about 140,000 clones detected, roughly nine tenths appear once; the ten largest clones hold approximately 3%. As to this clone: Its matching antigen is unknown.

Germline CDR1 is SGHVS and CDR2 is FQNEAQ. The CDR3 is made up of 15 amino acids. V shed 7 bases, J shed 7 bases, and the junction held 15 bases outside the gene matches. An approximately 120-subject validation cohort, separate from the approximately 610-subject first cohort, supplied the donors. The specimen sequenced was PBMCs. This receptor was obtained from a man aged 18 to 30 in good health and CMV-seronegative. The J gene is TRBJ1-2, the V gene TRBV7-8, with TRBD1 matching 7 bases. The CDR3 DNA is TGTGCCAGCACGGACTTGACAGGGAGGTTGGGTGGCTACACCTTC. It translates to CASTDLTGRLGGYTF.